These 10 T cell receptor beta chains share one sample of origin, sequenced in a study of regulatory T cells in long-lasting Graves disease. Relying on iRepertoire HTBI primers and Arm-PCR of CDR3 regions, the team built TCR beta libraries. A single record per CDR3 protein comes from TCRdb applying MiXCR to the multiplex PCR reads. The data hold roughly 380,000 distinct CDR3 sequences, with approximately 15% observed a single time. The time point is: newly diagnosed GD, antithyroid drugs for less than 3 months. RNA extracted from PBMCs served as the sequencing template. This same sample was also taken into another study, of T cells in Graves' hyperthyroidism and ophthalmopathy.

The source was peripheral blood mononuclear cells (PBMCs), collected at new diagnosis, from a patient treated with antithyroid drugs. These TCRs come from a man aged 35 to 55 with Graves disease.

This clonotype was observed a handful of times. This chain links TRBV20-1 with TRBJ2-2, with TRBD1 identical over 12 bases. Germline trimming cut 3 bases from V and 6 bases from J; bases unmatched to any gene: 5. CDR3 size: 15 residues. The V gene's germline CDR1 is DFQATT and CDR2 SNEGSKA (reference sequence). As DNA, the CDR3 is TGCAGTGCTAGGGGCCGGGACAGGGGGCCCGGGGAGCTGTTTTTT. This gives the protein CSARGRDRGPGELFF.

This clonotype was recorded at least ten times. The CDR3 loop reads CASSFLGVGYNEQFF. The CDR3 coding sequence is TGTGCCAGCAGTTTTTTGGGGGTCGGGTACAATGAGCAGTTCTTC. The chain joins TRBV27 to TRBJ2-1; D tentatively reads TRBD1 or TRBD2 (5 bases each). The CDR3 is 15 amino acids. Germline V gene data show CDR1 as MNHEY and CDR2 as SMNVEV (reference sequence). Trimming cost V 3 bases and J 4 bases, with 13 bases left between them.

This clonotype was counted many times. The chain links TRBV5-1 to TRBJ1-6; D may be TRBD1 (5 bases). V gave up 5 bases and J gave up 0 bases, with 9 bases separating them. The CDR3 has 15 residues. Germline V gene sequence: CDR1 SGHRS, CDR2 YFSETQ. The CDR3 DNA is TGCGCCAGCAGGGGGACTTACTCCTATAATTCACCCCTCCACTTT. As protein: CASRGTYSYNSPLHF.

This clonotype was seen ten or more times. This chain connects TRBV18 to TRBJ2-5; tentatively, D is TRBD1 or TRBD2 (5 bases each). The V end was cut by 3 bases, the J end by 7 bases, with 15 bases between. CDR1 is KGHSH, CDR2 LQKENI, per germline. CDR3 size: 14 residues. In nucleotides, the CDR3 is TGTGCCAGCTCACCCAGCAGGGACGGTGGGACCCAGTACTTC. Amino acids: CASSPSRDGGTQYF.

In this sample, this clonotype turned up many times. The rearrangement uses TRBV18 and TRBJ2-3; 10 nucleotides align to TRBD2. This CDR3 comprises 15 residues. J was trimmed by 4 bases and V by 0 bases; bases with no gene match: 1. The V gene's germline CDR1 is KGHSH and CDR2 LQKENI. The CDR3 region is CASSPPSGGADTQYF. The CDR3 bases are TGTGCCAGCTCACCACCAAGCGGGGGGGCAGATACGCAGTATTTT.

This clonotype was counted ten times or more. The chain recombines TRBV7-2 with TRBJ2-1; D is unresolved. The CDR3 spans 13 residues. Looked up from germline, CDR1 is SGHTA and CDR2 is FQGNSA. Trimming cost V 4 bases and J 8 bases, with 12 bases left between them. The CDR3 reads CASSSLVTHEQFF. The CDR3 DNA reads TGTGCCAGCAGCTCGCTAGTCACCCATGAGCAGTTCTTC.

This clonotype has at least ten counts. This rearrangement joins TRBV30 to TRBJ2-7; D may match TRBD1 or TRBD2 (6 bases each). V lost 4 bases and J 4 bases, leaving 17 bases between the germline ends. This CDR3 has 14 amino acids. CDR1 is GTSNPN and CDR2 is SVGIG in the germline V gene (reference sequence). CDR3 in DNA: TGTGCCTGGAACGCATTTGGGGGGCTTTACGAGCAGTACTTC. This codes for CAWNAFGGLYEQYF.

Note on this clonotype: The CDR3 does not close with the conserved phenylalanine or tryptophan, likely indicating a read error. The chain combines TRBV7-2 with TRBJ2-2, with 7 bases identical to TRBD1. The CDR3 consists of 14 residues. The J segment lost 6 bases and the V segment lost 0 bases, leaving 1 base of the junction unmatched. Germline values: CDR1 SGHTA, CDR2 FQGNSA. CDR3 region: CASSLARGSGELFL. The CDR3 DNA reads as TGTGCCAGCAGCTTAGCCAGGGGGTCCGGGGAGCTGTTTCTT.

Ten or more counts support this clonotype. In DNA, the CDR3 is TGCGCCAGCACCGGGACAGCCCGAGGGGCCAACGTCCTGACTTTC. It yields the protein CASTGTARGANVLTF. The gene calls are TRBV5-1 and TRBJ2-6; 7 nucleotides align to TRBD1. CDR3 length equals 15 residues. The trim removed 6 bases at V and 4 bases at J, leaving 7 bases unmatched. CDR1 and CDR2 from the germline V gene are SGHRS and YFSETQ.

This clonotype was seen repeatedly, ten times or more. The CDR3: CSAWTVGRNTEAFF. As DNA, the CDR3 is TGCAGTGCTTGGACGGTGGGGAGGAACACTGAAGCTTTCTTT. This chain uses TRBV20-1 with TRBJ1-1; no definite D call. The V gene lost 5 bases and the J gene lost 1 base, with 14 bases spanning the gap. CDR1 is DFQATT, CDR2 SNEGSKA, per germline (reference sequence). The length of the CDR3 is 14 residues.